The present T cell receptor (beta chain) was sequenced within a study of Ad26.COV2.S vaccination and SARS-CoV-2 variants. The treatment: 15 to 20 received Ad26.COV2.S at low or high dose, single or two shots; roughly five received placebo; per-sample allocation not given. Samples were taken on day 63 after the first vaccine or placebo injection. The germline gives CDR1 MNHNS, CDR2 SASEGT. The CDR3 contains 12 residues. V lost 3 bases to trimming and J lost 10 bases, with 9 bases between them. The method was immunoSEQ multiplex PCR; TCRdb's version includes in-frame clones alone and lacks a portion of them. The sample holds 440,000 or so clones, 90% seen once.

This receptor was identified in a person aged 18-65 years who received the Ad26.COV2.S COVID-19 vaccine or a placebo. The input for sequencing was peripheral blood, taken in a trial of Ad26.COV2.S vaccine versus placebo. The chain has TRBV6-1 and TRBJ2-2; D ambiguous. For the CDR3, the DNA is TGTGCCAGCAGTGATCCCCCCATGGAGCTGTTTTTT. It translates to CASSDPPMELFF.